This entry describes one TCR beta chain. Its cognate antigen is unknown. The sample comes from a study of T cell responses to AZD1222 COVID-19 vaccine. General study findings and limits: Compared with day 0, the breadth and depth of the Spike-specific TCR repertoire rose significantly after two doses of AZD1222.

CDR1 and CDR2 (germline): SGHTA, FQGTGA. The CDR3 length is 13 residues. Trimming left V 4 bases short and J 2 bases short, with 8 bases between. This table comes from immunoSEQ multiplex PCR, and its TCRdb copy is limited to in-frame clones, with some not included. The table records about 140,000 clones, 92% of them present only once. The V gene is TRBV7-3, the J gene TRBJ1-1; no definite D call. Sequenced here: peripheral blood, sampled 28 days after the second AZD1222 dose. This sequence originates from an adult who received the AZD1222 COVID-19 vaccine. CDR3: CASSSDSNTEAFF. The CDR3 region has the DNA TGTGCCAGCAGCTCCGATAGTAACACTGAAGCTTTCTTT.